This is a list of T cell receptor beta chains from one sample in a study of T cell responses to AZD1222 COVID-19 vaccine. Assay: immunoSEQ multiplex PCR; the TCRdb copy retains only in-frame clones and omits some. The table includes some 120,000 clones, approximately 91% detected once. Source: peripheral blood, taken on day 0 of AZD1222 vaccination. These TCRs come from an adult in good health. CDR3s include the opening cysteine and the closing phenylalanine or tryptophan. Each record gives: V gene, clone size, J gene, D gene, CDR3 protein, CDR3 DNA. D genes are given only for firm matches. A clone size is listed for some rows: how often the clone was seen (once, few, many), or a class if it is expanded.

v_call: TRBV6-2/TRBV6-3
clone_size: .
j_call: TRBJ2-5
d_call: .
cdr3_aa: CASSYGQGQTQYF
cdr3_nt: TGTGCCAGCAGTTACGGGCAGGGTCAGACCCAGTACTTC

v_call: TRBV12-3/TRBV12-4
clone_size: .
j_call: TRBJ2-1
d_call: .
cdr3_aa: CASSMTGNEQFF
cdr3_nt: TGTGCCAGCAGTATGACAGGCAATGAGCAGTTCTTC

v_call: TRBV12-3/TRBV12-4
clone_size: .
j_call: TRBJ1-2
d_call: TRBD1
cdr3_aa: CASSPLQGGGYTF
cdr3_nt: TGTGCCAGCAGCCCCCTCCAGGGGGGCGGCTACACCTTC

v_call: TRBV2
clone_size: .
j_call: TRBJ1-6
d_call: .
cdr3_aa: CASIDTVYNSPLHF
cdr3_nt: TGTGCCAGCATTGACACCGTCTATAATTCACCCCTCCACTTT

v_call: TRBV6-4
clone_size: .
j_call: TRBJ2-7
d_call: .
cdr3_aa: CASSIDSGPFYEQYF
cdr3_nt: TGTGCCAGCAGTATCGATTCTGGACCGTTCTACGAGCAGTACTTC

v_call: TRBV3-1/TRBV3-2
clone_size: .
j_call: TRBJ1-2
d_call: .
cdr3_aa: CASTTPRGGNYGYTF
cdr3_nt: TGTGCCAGCACTACCCCGCGGGGGGGAAACTATGGCTACACCTTC

v_call: TRBV10-3
clone_size: .
j_call: TRBJ2-3
d_call: TRBD2
cdr3_aa: CASGRGSIADTQYF
cdr3_nt: TGTGCCTCAGGGCGCGGGAGTATCGCAGATACGCAGTATTTT

v_call: TRBV9
clone_size: .
j_call: TRBJ1-1
d_call: TRBD1
cdr3_aa: CASSVGLGQGNTEAFF
cdr3_nt: TGTGCCAGCAGCGTAGGGTTGGGACAGGGGAACACTGAAGCTTTCTTT

v_call: TRBV2
clone_size: .
j_call: TRBJ1-5
d_call: .
cdr3_aa: CASSWGSNQPQHF
cdr3_nt: TGTGCCAGCAGTTGGGGATCGAATCAGCCCCAGCATTTT

v_call: TRBV7-3
clone_size: .
j_call: TRBJ2-3
d_call: TRBD2
cdr3_aa: CASSLSGLAGETSTDTQYF
cdr3_nt: TGTGCCAGCAGCTTAAGTGGGCTAGCGGGGGAAACTAGCACAGATACGCAGTATTTT

v_call: TRBV7-2
clone_size: .
j_call: TRBJ1-3
d_call: .
cdr3_aa: CASSAVGRGNTIYF
cdr3_nt: TGTGCCAGCAGTGCAGTGGGACGGGGAAACACCATATATTTT

v_call: TRBV7-3
clone_size: .
j_call: TRBJ2-2
d_call: TRBD2
cdr3_aa: CASSLFLAGLTGELFF
cdr3_nt: TGTGCCAGCAGCTTATTTCTAGCGGGACTCACCGGGGAGCTGTTTTTT

v_call: TRBV7-9
clone_size: .
j_call: TRBJ2-3
d_call: TRBD1
cdr3_aa: CASREDRGVLADTQYF
cdr3_nt: TGTGCCAGCAGGGAGGACAGGGGAGTTCTTGCAGATACGCAGTATTTT

v_call: TRBV12-5
clone_size: .
j_call: TRBJ2-1
d_call: .
cdr3_aa: CASGGSGLYNEQFF
cdr3_nt: TGTGCTAGTGGGGGTAGTGGGTTGTACAATGAGCAGTTCTTC

v_call: TRBV5-6
clone_size: once
j_call: TRBJ2-3
d_call: TRBD2
cdr3_aa: CASSLTGLAGVNTQYF
cdr3_nt: TGTGCCAGCAGCTTGACTGGACTAGCGGGAGTAAATACGCAGTATTTT

v_call: TRBV5-1
clone_size: .
j_call: TRBJ1-2
d_call: .
cdr3_aa: CASSTRAGYGYGYTF
cdr3_nt: TGCGCCAGCAGCACCCGGGCGGGGTACGGCTATGGCTACACCTTC

v_call: TRBV12-3/TRBV12-4
clone_size: .
j_call: TRBJ1-2
d_call: TRBD1
cdr3_aa: CASSLQQGDGYTF
cdr3_nt: TGTGCCAGCAGTTTACAACAGGGGGATGGCTACACCTTC

v_call: TRBV7-8
clone_size: .
j_call: TRBJ1-2
d_call: .
cdr3_aa: CASSLLAGDYGYTF
cdr3_nt: TGTGCCAGCAGCTTACTGGCAGGGGACTATGGCTACACCTTC

v_call: TRBV18
clone_size: few
j_call: TRBJ2-2
d_call: TRBD1
cdr3_aa: CASSPSGTVNTGELFF
cdr3_nt: TGTGCCAGCTCACCATCGGGGACAGTTAACACCGGGGAGCTGTTTTTT

v_call: TRBV30
clone_size: .
j_call: TRBJ1-2
d_call: .
cdr3_aa: CAWSADNNYGYTF
cdr3_nt: TGTGCCTGGAGTGCAGACAATAACTATGGCTACACCTTC

v_call: TRBV5-8
clone_size: .
j_call: TRBJ1-3
d_call: .
cdr3_aa: CASSFTGNTIYF
cdr3_nt: TGTGCCAGCAGCTTCACAGGAAACACCATATATTTT

v_call: TRBV30
clone_size: .
j_call: TRBJ1-6
d_call: .
cdr3_aa: CAWKGTTLGPLHF
cdr3_nt: TGTGCCTGGAAGGGGACAACGCTGGGACCCCTCCACTTT

v_call: TRBV5-1
clone_size: once
j_call: TRBJ1-4
d_call: .
cdr3_aa: CASSSGQRNEKLFF
cdr3_nt: TGCGCCAGCAGCTCCGGTCAAAGGAATGAAAAACTGTTTTTT

v_call: TRBV3-1/TRBV3-2
clone_size: .
j_call: TRBJ1-2
d_call: .
cdr3_aa: CASSQDWSGDLSYGYTF
cdr3_nt: TGTGCCAGCAGCCAAGATTGGTCCGGGGATCTTAGCTATGGCTACACCTTC

v_call: TRBV5-5
clone_size: .
j_call: TRBJ2-5
d_call: .
cdr3_aa: CASSLRLDQETQYF
cdr3_nt: TGTGCCAGCAGCTTGAGGTTGGACCAAGAGACCCAGTACTTC

v_call: TRBV3-1/TRBV3-2
clone_size: .
j_call: TRBJ2-6
d_call: .
cdr3_aa: CASSQDLSVRIGEAGANVLTF
cdr3_nt: TGTGCCAGCAGCCAAGATTTGAGTGTTCGAATTGGAGAGGCTGGGGCCAACGTCCTGACTTTC

v_call: TRBV14
clone_size: .
j_call: TRBJ1-1
d_call: TRBD1
cdr3_aa: CASSPRDRGTTEAFF
cdr3_nt: TGTGCCAGCAGCCCCCGGGACAGGGGGACCACTGAAGCTTTCTTT

v_call: TRBV6-2/TRBV6-3
clone_size: .
j_call: TRBJ2-1
d_call: .
cdr3_aa: CASSLYNEQFF
cdr3_nt: TGTGCCAGCAGTTTATACAATGAGCAGTTCTTC

v_call: TRBV27
clone_size: .
j_call: TRBJ1-5
d_call: TRBD1
cdr3_aa: CASSTTGGATHSNQPQHF
cdr3_nt: TGTGCCAGCAGTACGACAGGGGGTGCTACTCATAGCAATCAGCCCCAGCATTTT

v_call: TRBV15
clone_size: .
j_call: TRBJ2-3
d_call: .
cdr3_aa: CATSSRSSFDTQYF
cdr3_nt: TGTGCCACCAGCAGCCGATCCTCCTTCGATACGCAGTATTTT

v_call: TRBV28
clone_size: .
j_call: TRBJ1-2
d_call: .
cdr3_aa: CASSFPGEGHGYTF
cdr3_nt: TGTGCCAGCAGTTTTCCGGGTGAGGGGCATGGCTACACCTTC

v_call: TRBV7-9
clone_size: .
j_call: TRBJ1-2
d_call: .
cdr3_aa: CASSFPAFAGNYGYTF
cdr3_nt: TGTGCCAGCAGCTTCCCGGCTTTCGCTGGCAACTATGGCTACACCTTC

v_call: TRBV5-1
clone_size: .
j_call: TRBJ2-1
d_call: .
cdr3_aa: CASSMESGPYNEQFF
cdr3_nt: TGCGCCAGCAGCATGGAATCGGGACCTTACAATGAGCAGTTCTTC

v_call: TRBV18
clone_size: .
j_call: TRBJ2-6
d_call: .
cdr3_aa: CASSPLASSSSGANVLTF
cdr3_nt: TGTGCCAGCTCACCATTGGCTAGCTCTAGCTCTGGGGCCAACGTCCTGACTTTC

v_call: TRBV6-6
clone_size: once
j_call: TRBJ1-1
d_call: .
cdr3_aa: CASSSPLGEGAEAFF
cdr3_nt: TGTGCCAGCAGTTCCCCACTGGGGGAGGGAGCTGAAGCTTTCTTT

v_call: TRBV5-3
clone_size: .
j_call: TRBJ1-6
d_call: TRBD1
cdr3_aa: CARSAGQLNSPLHF
cdr3_nt: TGTGCCAGAAGCGCGGGACAGCTTAATTCACCCCTCCACTTT

v_call: TRBV2
clone_size: once
j_call: TRBJ2-3
d_call: .
cdr3_aa: CASNRVKTDTQYF
cdr3_nt: TGTGCCAGCAATAGAGTGAAGACAGATACGCAGTATTTT

v_call: TRBV5-4
clone_size: .
j_call: TRBJ2-7
d_call: .
cdr3_aa: CASRRDFQTTYEQYF
cdr3_nt: TGTGCCAGCAGGCGGGACTTCCAGACGACCTACGAGCAGTACTTC

v_call: TRBV3-1/TRBV3-2
clone_size: .
j_call: TRBJ1-2
d_call: .
cdr3_aa: CASSQDLRGYGYTF
cdr3_nt: TGTGCCAGCAGCCAAGATCTCCGAGGGTATGGCTACACCTTC

v_call: TRBV20-1
clone_size: .
j_call: TRBJ1-1
d_call: TRBD1
cdr3_aa: CSASLTGGNTEAFF
cdr3_nt: TGCAGTGCTAGTCTCACAGGGGGGAACACTGAAGCTTTCTTT

v_call: TRBV5-1
clone_size: .
j_call: TRBJ1-6
d_call: TRBD1
cdr3_aa: CASSRGQGNGSPLHF
cdr3_nt: TGCGCCAGCAGCAGAGGACAGGGGAATGGGTCACCCCTCCACTTT

v_call: TRBV5-1
clone_size: .
j_call: TRBJ1-5
d_call: TRBD1
cdr3_aa: CASSFTGGDQPQHF
cdr3_nt: TGCGCCAGCAGCTTCACAGGGGGCGATCAGCCCCAGCATTTT

v_call: TRBV11-3
clone_size: few
j_call: TRBJ2-5
d_call: .
cdr3_aa: CASSNQGTQYF
cdr3_nt: TGTGCCAGCAGTAACCAGGGGACCCAGTACTTC

v_call: TRBV27
clone_size: .
j_call: TRBJ1-2
d_call: TRBD1
cdr3_aa: CASRPTGVGGYTF
cdr3_nt: TGTGCCAGCAGACCGACAGGGGTCGGGGGCTACACCTTC

v_call: TRBV7-9
clone_size: .
j_call: TRBJ1-5
d_call: TRBD1
cdr3_aa: CASSPGTGNQPQHF
cdr3_nt: TGTGCCAGCAGCCCCGGGACAGGTAATCAGCCCCAGCATTTT

v_call: TRBV5-1
clone_size: .
j_call: TRBJ2-2
d_call: .
cdr3_aa: CASSLGRDPRTGELFF
cdr3_nt: TGCGCCAGCAGCTTGGGCCGGGACCCGAGGACCGGGGAGCTGTTTTTT

v_call: TRBV30
clone_size: .
j_call: TRBJ1-2
d_call: TRBD1
cdr3_aa: CAWSGDRAVVGGYTF
cdr3_nt: TGTGCCTGGAGTGGGGACAGGGCAGTGGTTGGTGGCTACACCTTC

v_call: TRBV6-5
clone_size: once
j_call: TRBJ1-1
d_call: .
cdr3_aa: CASRNLAVGSTEAFF
cdr3_nt: TGTGCCAGCAGGAACCTGGCAGTTGGGAGCACTGAAGCTTTCTTT

v_call: TRBV5-1
clone_size: .
j_call: TRBJ1-6
d_call: TRBD1
cdr3_aa: CASSLSGQGDSPLHF
cdr3_nt: TGCGCCAGCAGCTTGTCAGGACAGGGGGATTCACCCCTCCACTTT

v_call: TRBV4-3
clone_size: .
j_call: TRBJ2-1
d_call: TRBD1
cdr3_aa: CASSEGQGNYNEQFF
cdr3_nt: TGCGCCAGCAGCGAAGGACAGGGCAACTACAATGAGCAGTTCTTC

v_call: TRBV6-4
clone_size: .
j_call: TRBJ1-1
d_call: .
cdr3_aa: CASSASRVSEAFF
cdr3_nt: TGTGCCAGCAGTGCCAGCAGGGTCTCTGAAGCTTTCTTT